The subject of this entry is one T cell receptor beta chain. Germline lookup yields CDR1 KGHDR and CDR2 SFDVKD. The V end was cut by 5 bases, the J end by 2 bases, with 8 bases between. The CDR3 has 13 residues. This sample was included in a study of blood T cell repertoires in COVID-19. In the source study's methods: How many nucleated cells were present was estimated from reference gene primer amplification. Here immunoSEQ multiplex PCR was the method, and the copy in TCRdb shows in-frame clones only, minus some. Clone size and the V and J calls come from that table; the DNA yielded D and trimming. Counted here are approximately 250,000 clones, 70% to 90% occurring once; the ten biggest clones make up around 13%.

Sequencing was carried out using peripheral blood. The chain links TRBV24-1 to TRBJ1-2; D ambiguous. The receptor was derived from a woman aged 70-85 years with COVID-19, enrolled during active disease. The CDR3: CATSGHGNYGYTF. The DNA of the CDR3 is TGTGCCACCAGTGGCCACGGGAACTATGGCTACACCTTC.